This T cell receptor beta chain is from a study of blood T cell repertoires in COVID-19. Whole-study context: There were acute and convalescent COVID-19 samples, and they came from the United States, Italy and Spain. PBMCs, B-cell-depleted T cells, or T cells were the source of the cDNA or gDNA that made up the material.

As originally analysed: Amplification from reference gene primers served as the basis for estimated nucleated cell counts. Produced via immunoSEQ multiplex PCR; TCRdb's table is partial and in-frame only. V and J calls plus clone size are reproduced from that table; the DNA served to infer D and trimming. Here the sample spans 250,000 to 400,000 clones, approximately 90% being singletons. The CDR3 contains 14 residues. CDR1 SNHLY and CDR2 FYNNEI come from the germline V gene. Unmatched junction bases numbered 8, after V lost 6 bases and J lost 6 bases. The Seattle site enrolled patients during active infection and followed them longitudinally.

Sequenced sample: peripheral blood. V and J are TRBV2 and TRBJ1-5; 7 nucleotides match TRBD1. The clonotype originates from a woman between 25 and 40 years old with COVID-19, enrolled during active disease. The CDR3: CASSEGTVTQPQHF. CDR3 DNA: TGTGCCAGCAGCGAGGGGACAGTGACTCAGCCCCAGCATTTT.